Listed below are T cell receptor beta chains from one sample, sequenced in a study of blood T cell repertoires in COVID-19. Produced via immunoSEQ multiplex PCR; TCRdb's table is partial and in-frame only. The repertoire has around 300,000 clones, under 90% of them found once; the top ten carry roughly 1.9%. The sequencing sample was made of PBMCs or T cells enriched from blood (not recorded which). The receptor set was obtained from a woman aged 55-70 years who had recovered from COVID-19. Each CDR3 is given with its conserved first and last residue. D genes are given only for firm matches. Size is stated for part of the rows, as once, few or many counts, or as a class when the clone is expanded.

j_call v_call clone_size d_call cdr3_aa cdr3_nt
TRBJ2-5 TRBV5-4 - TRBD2 CASSTGLATETQYF TGTGCCAGCAGCACGGGACTAGCGACAGAGACCCAGTACTTC
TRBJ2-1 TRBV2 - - CAKAQRGSGEQFF TGTGCCAAGGCCCAGAGGGGGTCGGGTGAGCAGTTCTTC
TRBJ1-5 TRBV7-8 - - CASSGQSYSNQPQHF TGTGCCAGCAGCGGTCAGTCATATAGCAATCAGCCCCAGCATTTT
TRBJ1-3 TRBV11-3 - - CASTQRSGAGNTIYF TGTGCCAGCACCCAGAGGTCAGGGGCTGGAAACACCATATATTTT
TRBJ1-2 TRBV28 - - CASSSGTWLGYTF TGTGCCAGCAGTTCAGGGACATGGCTTGGCTACACCTTC
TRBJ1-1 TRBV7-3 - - CASSLGSGTEAFF TGTGCCAGCAGCTTAGGGTCGGGGACTGAAGCTTTCTTT
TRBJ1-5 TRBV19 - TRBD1 CASSGGTGFNGQPQHF TGTGCCAGTAGTGGGGGGACAGGGTTCAATGGACAGCCCCAGCATTTT
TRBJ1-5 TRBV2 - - CASSPSGPQHF TGTGCCAGCAGTCCCTCGGGGCCCCAGCATTTT
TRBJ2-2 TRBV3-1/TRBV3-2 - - CASSQGSWGAGELFF TGTGCCAGCAGCCAAGGCTCTTGGGGCGCCGGGGAGCTGTTTTTT
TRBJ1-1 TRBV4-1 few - CASSHRRTEAFF TGCGCCAGCAGCCACAGGCGCACTGAAGCTTTCTTT
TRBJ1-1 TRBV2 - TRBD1 CASIPRGTGVRTEAFF TGTGCCAGCATTCCCCGTGGGACAGGGGTTCGGACTGAAGCTTTCTTT
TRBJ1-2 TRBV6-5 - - CASSSNLRVIYGYTF TGTGCCAGCAGTTCGAACCTCAGGGTTATCTATGGCTACACCTTC
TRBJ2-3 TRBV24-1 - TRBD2 CATSGGPFDTQYF TGTGCCACCTCGGGGGGGCCCTTTGATACGCAGTATTTT
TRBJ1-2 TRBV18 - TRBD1 CASSQPGQGFLPGYTF TGTGCCAGCTCACAACCGGGACAGGGTTTTCTTCCTGGCTACACCTTC
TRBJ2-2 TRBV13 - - CASSLATEGGSGELFF TGTGCCAGCAGCTTAGCTACGGAGGGAGGTTCCGGGGAGCTGTTTTTT
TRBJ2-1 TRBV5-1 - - CASSLQGNNEQFF TGCGCCAGCAGCTTGCAGGGGAACAATGAGCAGTTCTTC
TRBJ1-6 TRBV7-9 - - CASSSPLSGSYNSPLHF TGTGCCAGCAGTTCACCCTTATCCGGCTCCTATAATTCACCCCTCCACTTT
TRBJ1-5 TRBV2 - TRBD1 CASGGTGDQPQHF TGTGCCAGCGGCGGGACAGGAGATCAGCCCCAGCATTTT
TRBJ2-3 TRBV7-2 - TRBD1 CASSLQPQGAGTDTQYF TGTGCCAGCAGCTTACAACCACAGGGGGCGGGCACAGATACGCAGTATTTT
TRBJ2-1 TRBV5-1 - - CASSLAPGSYNEQFF TGCGCCAGCAGCTTGGCACCAGGCTCCTACAATGAGCAGTTCTTC
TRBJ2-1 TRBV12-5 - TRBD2 CASGASGREYEQFF TGTGCTAGTGGTGCTAGCGGGAGGGAGTATGAGCAGTTCTTC
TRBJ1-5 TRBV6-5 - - CASRSTTEGNQPQHF TGTGCCAGCAGATCGACAACGGAAGGCAATCAGCCCCAGCATTTT
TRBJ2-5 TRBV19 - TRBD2 CASSLRRGQETQYF TGTGCCAGTAGTTTGAGGCGGGGGCAAGAGACCCAGTACTTC
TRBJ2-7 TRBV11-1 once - CASSTTPGWGYEQYF TGTGCCAGCAGCACCACGCCAGGGTGGGGATACGAGCAGTACTTC